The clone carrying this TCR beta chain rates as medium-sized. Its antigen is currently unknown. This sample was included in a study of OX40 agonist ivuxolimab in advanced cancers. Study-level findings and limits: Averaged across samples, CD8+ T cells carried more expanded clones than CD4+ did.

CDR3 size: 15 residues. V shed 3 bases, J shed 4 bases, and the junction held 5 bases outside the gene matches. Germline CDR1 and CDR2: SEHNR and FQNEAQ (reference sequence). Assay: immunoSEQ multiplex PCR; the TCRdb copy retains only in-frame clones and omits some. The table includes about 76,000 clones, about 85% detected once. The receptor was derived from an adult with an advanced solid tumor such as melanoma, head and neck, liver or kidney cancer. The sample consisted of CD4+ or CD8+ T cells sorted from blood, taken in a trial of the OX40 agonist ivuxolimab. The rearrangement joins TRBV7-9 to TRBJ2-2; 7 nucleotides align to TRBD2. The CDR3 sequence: CASSFGGTSTGELFF. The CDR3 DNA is TGTGCCAGCAGCTTCGGGGGGACGAGCACCGGGGAGCTGTTTTTT.